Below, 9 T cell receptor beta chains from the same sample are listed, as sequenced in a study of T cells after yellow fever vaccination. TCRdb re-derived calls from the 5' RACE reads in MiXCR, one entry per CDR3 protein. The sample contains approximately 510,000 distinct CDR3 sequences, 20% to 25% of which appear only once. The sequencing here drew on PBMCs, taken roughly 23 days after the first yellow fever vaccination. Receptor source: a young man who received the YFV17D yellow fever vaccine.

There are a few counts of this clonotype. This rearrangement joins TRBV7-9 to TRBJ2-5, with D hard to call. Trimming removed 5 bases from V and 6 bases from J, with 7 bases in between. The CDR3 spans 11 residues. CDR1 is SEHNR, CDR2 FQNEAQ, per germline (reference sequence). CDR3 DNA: TGTGCCAGCAGCATCTCACAGACCCAGTACTTC. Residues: CASSISQTQYF.

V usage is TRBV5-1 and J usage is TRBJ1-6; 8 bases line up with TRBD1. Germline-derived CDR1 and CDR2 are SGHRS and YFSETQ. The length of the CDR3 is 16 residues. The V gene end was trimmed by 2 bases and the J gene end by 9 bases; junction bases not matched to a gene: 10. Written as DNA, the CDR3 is TGCGCCAGCAGCTTCCAGGGGGCGACTTCAGCTTCACCCCTCCACTTT. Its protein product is CASSFQGATSASPLHF.

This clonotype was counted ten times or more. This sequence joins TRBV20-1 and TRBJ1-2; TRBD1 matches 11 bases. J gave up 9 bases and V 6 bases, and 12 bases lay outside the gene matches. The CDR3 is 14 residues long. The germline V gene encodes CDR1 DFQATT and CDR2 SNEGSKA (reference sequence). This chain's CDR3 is CSALTGTGGRSYTF. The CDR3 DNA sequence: TGCAGTGCCCTTACCGGGACAGGGGGGAGAAGCTACACCTTC.

The CDR3 nucleotides are TGCAGTGCTATACGGGACAACAATCAGCCCCAGCATTTT. Translation: CSAIRDNNQPQHF. The chain recombines TRBV20-1 with TRBJ1-5, with D perhaps TRBD1 (6 bases). The CDR3 contains 13 residues. Trimming shortened V by 4 bases and J by 3 bases, and 10 bases separated the two germline ends. The germline V gene has CDR1 DFQATT and CDR2 SNEGSKA (reference sequence).

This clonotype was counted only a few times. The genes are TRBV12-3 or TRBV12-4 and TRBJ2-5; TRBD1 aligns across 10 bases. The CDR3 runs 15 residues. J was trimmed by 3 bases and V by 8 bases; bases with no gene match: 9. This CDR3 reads CASGSDRGREETQYF. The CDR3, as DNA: TGTGCCAGCGGCAGCGACAGGGGGCGCGAAGAGACCCAGTACTTC.

CDR3 region: CASSLALGTSSYEQYF. In DNA, the CDR3 is TGTGCCAGCAGCTTAGCTTTGGGGACTAGTAGCTACGAGCAGTACTTC. The chain combines TRBV7-2 with TRBJ2-7; TRBD2 matches 8 bases. Germline CDR1 reads SGHTA; CDR2 reads FQGNSA. V was clipped by 0 bases and J by 3 bases; unmatched bases: 7. The CDR3 totals 16 residues.

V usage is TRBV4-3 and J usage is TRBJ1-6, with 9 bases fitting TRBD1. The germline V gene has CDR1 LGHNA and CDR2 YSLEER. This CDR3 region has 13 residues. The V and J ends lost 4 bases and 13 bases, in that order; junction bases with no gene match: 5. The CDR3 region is CASSPGQGYPLHF. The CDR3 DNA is TGCGCCAGCAGCCCGGGACAGGGTTATCCCCTCCACTTT.

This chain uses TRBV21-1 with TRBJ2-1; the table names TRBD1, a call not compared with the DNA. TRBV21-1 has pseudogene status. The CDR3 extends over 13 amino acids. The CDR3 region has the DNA TGTGCCAGCACCCTAAGGGGGCCCAATGAGCAGTTCTTC. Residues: CASTLRGPNEQFF.

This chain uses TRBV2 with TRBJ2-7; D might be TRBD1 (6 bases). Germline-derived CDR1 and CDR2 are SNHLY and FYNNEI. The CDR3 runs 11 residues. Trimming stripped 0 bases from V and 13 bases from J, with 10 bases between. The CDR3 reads CASSEAAGEYF. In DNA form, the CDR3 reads TGTGCCAGCAGTGAAGCGGCAGGGGAATACTTC.